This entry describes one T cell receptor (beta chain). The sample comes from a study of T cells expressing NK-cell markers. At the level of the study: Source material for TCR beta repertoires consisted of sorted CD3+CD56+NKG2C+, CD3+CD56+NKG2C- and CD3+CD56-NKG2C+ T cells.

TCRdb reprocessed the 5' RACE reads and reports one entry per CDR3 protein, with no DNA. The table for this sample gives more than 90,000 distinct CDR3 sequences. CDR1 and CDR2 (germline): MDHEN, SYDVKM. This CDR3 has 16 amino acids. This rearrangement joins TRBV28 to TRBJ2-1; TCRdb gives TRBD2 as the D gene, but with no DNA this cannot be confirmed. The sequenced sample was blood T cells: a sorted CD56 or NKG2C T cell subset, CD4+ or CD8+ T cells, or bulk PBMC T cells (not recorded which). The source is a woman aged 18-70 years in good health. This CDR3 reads CASSLWGDSPLNEQFF. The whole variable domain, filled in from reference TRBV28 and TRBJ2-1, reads DVKVTQSSRYLVKRTGEKVFLECVQDMDHENMFWYRQDPGLGLRLIYFSYDVKMKEKGDIPEGYSVSREKKERFSLILESASTNQTSMYLCASSLWGDSPLNEQFFGPGTRLTVL.